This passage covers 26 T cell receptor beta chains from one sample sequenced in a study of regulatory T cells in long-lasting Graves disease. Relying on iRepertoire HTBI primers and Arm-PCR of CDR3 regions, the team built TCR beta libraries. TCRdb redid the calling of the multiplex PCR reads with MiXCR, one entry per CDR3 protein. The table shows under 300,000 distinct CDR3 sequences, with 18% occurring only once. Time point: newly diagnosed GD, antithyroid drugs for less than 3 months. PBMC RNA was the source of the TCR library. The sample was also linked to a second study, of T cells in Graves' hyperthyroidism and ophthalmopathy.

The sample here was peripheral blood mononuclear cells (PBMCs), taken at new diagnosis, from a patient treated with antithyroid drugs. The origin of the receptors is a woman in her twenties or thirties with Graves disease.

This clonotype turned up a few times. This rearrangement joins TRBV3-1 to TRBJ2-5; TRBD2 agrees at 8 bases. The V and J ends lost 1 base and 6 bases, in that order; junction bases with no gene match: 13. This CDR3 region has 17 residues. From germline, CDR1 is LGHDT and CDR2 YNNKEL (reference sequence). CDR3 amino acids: CASSQVGGGTPSQTQYF. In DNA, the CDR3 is TGTGCCAGCAGCCAAGTGGGCGGGGGGACCCCCAGTCAGACCCAGTACTTC.

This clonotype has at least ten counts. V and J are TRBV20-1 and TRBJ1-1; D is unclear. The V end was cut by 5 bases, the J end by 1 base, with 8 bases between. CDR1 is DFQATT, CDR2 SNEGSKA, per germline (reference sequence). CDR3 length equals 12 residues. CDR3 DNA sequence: TGCAGTGCTCCGACGGGGAACACTGAAGCTTTCTTT. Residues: CSAPTGNTEAFF.

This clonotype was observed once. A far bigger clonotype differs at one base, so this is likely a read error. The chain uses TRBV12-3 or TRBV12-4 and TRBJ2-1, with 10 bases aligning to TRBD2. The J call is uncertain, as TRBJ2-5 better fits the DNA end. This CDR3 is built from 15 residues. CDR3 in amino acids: CASSSSSGRKEAQYF. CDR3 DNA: TGTGCCAGCAGTTCCTCTAGCGGGAGAAAAGAGGCCCAGTACTTC.

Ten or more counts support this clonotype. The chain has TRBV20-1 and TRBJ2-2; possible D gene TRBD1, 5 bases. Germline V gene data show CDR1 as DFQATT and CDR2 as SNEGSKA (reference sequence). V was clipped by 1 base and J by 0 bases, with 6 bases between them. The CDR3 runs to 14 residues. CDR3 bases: TGCAGTGCTAGAGGGGGCCCGAACACCGGGGAGCTGTTTTTT. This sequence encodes CSARGGPNTGELFF.

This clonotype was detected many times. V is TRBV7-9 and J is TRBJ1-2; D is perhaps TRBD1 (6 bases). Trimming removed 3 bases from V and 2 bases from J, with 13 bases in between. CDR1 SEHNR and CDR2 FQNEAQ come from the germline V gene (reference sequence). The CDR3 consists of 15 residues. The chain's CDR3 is CASSFPGRGNYGYTF. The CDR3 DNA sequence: TGTGCCAGCAGCTTCCCAGGCAGGGGAAACTATGGCTACACCTTC.

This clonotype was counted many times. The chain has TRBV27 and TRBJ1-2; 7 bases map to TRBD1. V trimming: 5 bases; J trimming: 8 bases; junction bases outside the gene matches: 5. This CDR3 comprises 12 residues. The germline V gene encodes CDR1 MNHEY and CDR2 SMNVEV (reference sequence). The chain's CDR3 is CASSQTGTGYTF. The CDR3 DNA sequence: TGTGCCAGCAGTCAGACAGGGACGGGCTACACCTTC.

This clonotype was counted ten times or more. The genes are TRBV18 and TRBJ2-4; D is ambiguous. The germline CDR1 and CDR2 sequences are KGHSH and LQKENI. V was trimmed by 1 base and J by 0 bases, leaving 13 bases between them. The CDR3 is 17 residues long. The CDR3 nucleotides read TGTGCCAGCTCACCACGGCAGAGAACTTTAGCCAAAAACATTCAGTACTTC. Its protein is CASSPRQRTLAKNIQYF.

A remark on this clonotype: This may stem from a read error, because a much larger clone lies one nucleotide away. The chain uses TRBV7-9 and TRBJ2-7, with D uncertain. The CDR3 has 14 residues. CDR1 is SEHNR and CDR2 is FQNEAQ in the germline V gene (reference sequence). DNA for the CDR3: TGTGCCAGCAGCTACCTTGAATCGTCCTACGAGCAGTGCTTC. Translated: CASSYLESSYEQCF.

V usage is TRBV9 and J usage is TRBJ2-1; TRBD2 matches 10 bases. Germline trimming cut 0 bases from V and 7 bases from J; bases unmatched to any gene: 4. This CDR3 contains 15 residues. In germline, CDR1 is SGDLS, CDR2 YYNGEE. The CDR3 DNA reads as TGTGCCAGCAGCGTAGCTAGCGGGGGCTCGAATGAGCAGTTCTTC. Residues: CASSVASGGSNEQFF.

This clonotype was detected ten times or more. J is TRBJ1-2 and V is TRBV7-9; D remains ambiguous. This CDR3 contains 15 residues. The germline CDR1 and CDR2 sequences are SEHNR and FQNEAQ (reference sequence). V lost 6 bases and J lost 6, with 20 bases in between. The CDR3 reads CASSPLTTDLDGYTF. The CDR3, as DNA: TGTGCCAGCAGTCCTTTGACTACAGATCTCGATGGCTACACCTTC.

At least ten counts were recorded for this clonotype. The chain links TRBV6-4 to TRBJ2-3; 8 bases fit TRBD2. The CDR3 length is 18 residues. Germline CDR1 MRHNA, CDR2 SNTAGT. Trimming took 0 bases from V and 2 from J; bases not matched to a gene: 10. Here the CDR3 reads CASSDSMVAGPNTDTQYF. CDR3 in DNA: TGTGCCAGCAGTGACTCGATGGTAGCGGGGCCGAACACAGATACGCAGTATTTT.

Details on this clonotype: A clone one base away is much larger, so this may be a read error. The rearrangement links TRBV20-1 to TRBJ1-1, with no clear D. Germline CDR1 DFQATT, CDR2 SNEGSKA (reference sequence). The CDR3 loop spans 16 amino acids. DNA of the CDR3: TGCAGTGCTAGAGTGGGAAGTGACACAGTAAACACTGAAGCTCTCTTT. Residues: CSARVGSDTVNTEALF.

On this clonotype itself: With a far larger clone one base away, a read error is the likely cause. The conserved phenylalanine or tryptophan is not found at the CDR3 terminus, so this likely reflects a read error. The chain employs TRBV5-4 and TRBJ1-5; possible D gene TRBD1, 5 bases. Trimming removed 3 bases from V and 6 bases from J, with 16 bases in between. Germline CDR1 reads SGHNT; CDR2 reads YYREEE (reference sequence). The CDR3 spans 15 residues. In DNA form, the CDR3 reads TGTGCCAGCAGCTCATCCGGGACCGGGATTCAGCCCCAGCATTCT. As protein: CASSSSGTGIQPQHS.

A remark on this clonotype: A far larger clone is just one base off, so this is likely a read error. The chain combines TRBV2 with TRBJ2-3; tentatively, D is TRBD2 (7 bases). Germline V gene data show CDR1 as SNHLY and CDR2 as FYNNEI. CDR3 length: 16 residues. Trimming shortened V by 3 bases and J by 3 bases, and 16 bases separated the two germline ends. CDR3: CASSDAEGGLTDTQYF. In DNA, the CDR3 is TGTGCCAGCAGTGACGCGGAGGGGGGGCTGACAGATACGCAGTATTTT.

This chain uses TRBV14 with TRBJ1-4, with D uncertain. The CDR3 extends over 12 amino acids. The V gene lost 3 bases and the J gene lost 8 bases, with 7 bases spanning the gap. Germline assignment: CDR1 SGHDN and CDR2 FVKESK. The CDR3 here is CASSQGPEKLFF. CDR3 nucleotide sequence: TGTGCCAGCAGCCAGGGTCCAGAAAAACTGTTTTTT. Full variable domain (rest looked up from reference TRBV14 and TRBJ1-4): EAGVTQFPSHSVIEKGQTVTLRCDPISGHDNLYWYRRVMGKEIKFLLHFVKESKQDESGMPNNRFLAERTGGTYSTLKVQPAELEDSGVYFCASSQGPEKLFFGSGTQLSVL.

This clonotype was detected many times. CDR3 sequence reads: CASSQSHRAGDSPLHF. The DNA of the CDR3 is TGTGCCAGCAGTCAGAGTCACAGGGCCGGTGACTCACCCCTCCACTTT. The rearrangement links TRBV6-1 to TRBJ1-6; tentative D call: TRBD1 (6 bases). Trimming removed 5 bases from V and 10 bases from J, with 21 bases in between. The germline V gene encodes CDR1 MNHNS and CDR2 SASEGT. The CDR3 length is 16 residues.

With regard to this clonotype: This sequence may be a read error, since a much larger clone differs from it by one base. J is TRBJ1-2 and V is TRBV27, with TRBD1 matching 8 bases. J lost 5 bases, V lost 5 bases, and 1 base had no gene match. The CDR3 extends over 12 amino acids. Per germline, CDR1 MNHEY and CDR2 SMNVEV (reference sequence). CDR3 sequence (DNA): TGTGCCAGCAGTGGGGACAGGTATGGCTACACCTTC. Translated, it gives CASSGDRYGYTF.

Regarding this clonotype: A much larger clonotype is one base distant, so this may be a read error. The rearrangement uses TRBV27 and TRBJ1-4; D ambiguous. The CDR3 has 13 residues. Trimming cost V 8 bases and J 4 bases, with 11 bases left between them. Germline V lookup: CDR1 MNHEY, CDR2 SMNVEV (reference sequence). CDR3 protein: CASGGQVNEKLFF. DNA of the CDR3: TGTGCCAGCGGTGGTCAGGTTAATGAAAAACTGTTTTTT.

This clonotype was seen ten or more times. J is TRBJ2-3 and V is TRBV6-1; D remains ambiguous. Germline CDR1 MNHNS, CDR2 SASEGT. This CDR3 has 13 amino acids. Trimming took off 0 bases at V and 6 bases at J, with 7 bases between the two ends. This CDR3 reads CASSEALLDTQYF. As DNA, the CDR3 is TGTGCCAGCAGTGAAGCGCTTCTGGATACGCAGTATTTT.

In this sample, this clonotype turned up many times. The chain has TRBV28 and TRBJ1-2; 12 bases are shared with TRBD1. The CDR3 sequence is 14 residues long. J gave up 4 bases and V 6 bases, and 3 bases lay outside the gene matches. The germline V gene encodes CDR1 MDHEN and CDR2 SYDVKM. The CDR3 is CASRGTGGSYGYTF. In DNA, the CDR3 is TGTGCCAGCAGAGGGACAGGGGGCAGCTATGGCTACACCTTC.

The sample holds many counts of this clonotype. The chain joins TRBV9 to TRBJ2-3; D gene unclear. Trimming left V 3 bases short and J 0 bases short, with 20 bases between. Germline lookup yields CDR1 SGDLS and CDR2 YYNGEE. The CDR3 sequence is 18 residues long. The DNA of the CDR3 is TGTGCCAGCAGCGCGCCGGGCAGGCAAACAGATAGCACAGATACGCAGTATTTT. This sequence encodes CASSAPGRQTDSTDTQYF.

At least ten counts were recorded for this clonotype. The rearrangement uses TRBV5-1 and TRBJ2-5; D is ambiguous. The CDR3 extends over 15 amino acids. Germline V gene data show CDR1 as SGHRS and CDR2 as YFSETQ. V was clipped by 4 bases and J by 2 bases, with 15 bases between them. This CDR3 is CASSDPGVPQETQYF. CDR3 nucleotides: TGCGCCAGCAGCGATCCAGGAGTCCCACAAGAGACCCAGTACTTC.

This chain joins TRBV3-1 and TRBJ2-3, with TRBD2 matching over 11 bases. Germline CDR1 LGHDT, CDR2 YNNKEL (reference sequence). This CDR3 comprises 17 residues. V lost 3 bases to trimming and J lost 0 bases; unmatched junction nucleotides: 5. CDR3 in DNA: TGTGCCAGCAGCCATGTTAGCGGGGGGGCCAGCACAGATACGCAGTATTTT. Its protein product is CASSHVSGGASTDTQYF.

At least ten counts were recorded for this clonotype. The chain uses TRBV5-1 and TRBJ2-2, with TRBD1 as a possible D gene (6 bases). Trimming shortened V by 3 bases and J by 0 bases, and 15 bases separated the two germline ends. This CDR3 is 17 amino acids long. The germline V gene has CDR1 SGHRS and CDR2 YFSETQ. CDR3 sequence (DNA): TGCGCCAGCAGCTCGGTTATACAGGGATCGAACACCGGGGAGCTGTTTTTT. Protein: CASSSVIQGSNTGELFF.

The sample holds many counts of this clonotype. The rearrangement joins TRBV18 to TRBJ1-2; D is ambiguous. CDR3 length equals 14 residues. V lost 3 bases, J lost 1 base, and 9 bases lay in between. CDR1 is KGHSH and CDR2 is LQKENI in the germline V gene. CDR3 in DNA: TGTGCCAGCTCACCGGTCCCCGATAACTATGGCTACACCTTC. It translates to CASSPVPDNYGYTF.

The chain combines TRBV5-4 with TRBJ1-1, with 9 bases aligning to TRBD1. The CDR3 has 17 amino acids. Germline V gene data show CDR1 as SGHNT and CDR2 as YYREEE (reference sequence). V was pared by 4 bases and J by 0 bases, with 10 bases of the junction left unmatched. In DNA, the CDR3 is TGTGCCAGCAGCCGTGAGGGGACAGGGATATTGAACACTGAAGCTTTCTTT. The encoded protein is CASSREGTGILNTEAFF.